The 12 T cell receptor beta chains listed next were all sequenced from one sample in a study of shared clonotypes between healthy human individuals. CD45RO-negative CD8 cells positively selected for CCR7 made up the naive population, which excluded terminally differentiated effector memory CD45RA+ cells. TCRdb keeps only in-frame clones here, not all; method: immunoSEQ multiplex PCR. The data hold some 2 million clones, with roughly 95% observed a single time. Sequenced: naive CD8+ T cells sorted from blood. These receptors all stem from a man aged 18 to 30 in good health.

The genes are TRBV6-1 and TRBJ2-5, with 7 nucleotides matching TRBD2. Unmatched junction bases numbered 8, after V lost 7 bases and J lost 0 bases. Germline V gene sequence: CDR1 MNHNS, CDR2 SASEGT. The CDR3 extends over 15 amino acids. Here the CDR3 reads CASTMGRGNQETQYF. CDR3 sequence (DNA): TGTGCCAGCACCATGGGGCGGGGGAACCAAGAGACCCAGTACTTC.

This rearrangement joins TRBV4-3 to TRBJ1-6, with 8 nucleotides matching TRBD1. CDR3 length: 14 amino acids. V dropped 8 bases and J dropped 5; count of bases not matched to a gene: 5. Germline CDR1 and CDR2: LGHNA and YSLEER. CDR3 bases: TGCGCCAGCTCGTGGACAGGGAATAATTCACCCCTCCACTTT. Residues: CASSWTGNNSPLHF.

This clone appeared once. The same CDR3 can be traced to other DNA sequences in this sample. V and J are TRBV28 and TRBJ2-7; D unclear. This CDR3 has 13 residues. Germline CDR1 MDHEN, CDR2 SYDVKM. V was shortened by 4 bases and J by 2 bases, with 9 bases between the two germline ends. The CDR3 sequence: CASSSTGAYEQYF. CDR3 bases: TGTGCCAGCAGTTCGACGGGTGCCTACGAGCAGTACTTC. Full variable domain (rest looked up from reference TRBV28 and TRBJ2-7): DVKVTQSSRYLVKRTGEKVFLECVQDMDHENMFWYRQDPGLGLRLIYFSYDVKMKEKGDIPEGYSVSREKKERFSLILESASTNQTSMYLCASSSTGAYEQYFGPGTRLTVT.

The chain couples TRBV4-3 to TRBJ2-1, with 8 bases aligning to TRBD2. J lost 5 bases, V lost 0 bases, and 6 bases had no gene match. The CDR3 totals 16 residues. Per germline, CDR1 LGHNA and CDR2 YSLEER. The CDR3 loop is CASSQDYGTSHNEQFF. The CDR3 DNA follows: TGCGCCAGCAGCCAAGATTATGGGACTAGTCACAATGAGCAGTTCTTC.

The V call is TRBV4-3, the J call TRBJ1-1; 9 bases match TRBD1. The CDR3 totals 18 residues. Trimming took 3 bases from V and 2 from J; bases not matched to a gene: 13. CDR1 is LGHNA, CDR2 YSLEER, per germline. The CDR3 nucleotides read TGCGCCAGCAGCCACGCCCTTCCCAGGGACAGGGAAAACACTGAAGCTTTCTTT. Amino acid sequence: CASSHALPRDRENTEAFF.

The chain couples TRBV20-1 to TRBJ2-2; TRBD2 is a possible D gene (5 bases). This CDR3 contains 11 residues. Trimming stripped 7 bases from V and 6 bases from J, with 9 bases between. CDR1 is DFQATT, CDR2 SNEGSKA, per germline (reference sequence). CDR3 protein: CSGRISGELFF. The DNA of the CDR3 is TGCAGTGGGAGGATCTCCGGGGAGCTGTTTTTT.

The V call is TRBV7-8, the J call TRBJ1-1, with a weak D call TRBD1 (5 bases). The CDR3 is 14 residues long. The germline V gene encodes CDR1 SGHVS and CDR2 FQNEAQ. The V end was cut by 0 bases, the J end by 1 base, with 6 bases between. Written as DNA, the CDR3 is TGTGCCAGCAGCTTAGCTACAGGGAACACTGAAGCTTTCTTT. Translated: CASSLATGNTEAFF. Supplemented by reference TRBV7-8 and TRBJ1-1, the full variable domain reads GAGVSQSPRYKVAKRGQDVALRCDPISGHVSLFWYQQALGQGPEFLTYFQNEAQLDKSGLPSDRFFAERPEGSVSTLKIQRTQQEDSAVYLCASSLATGNTEAFFGQGTRLTVV.

This clone has just one count. This chain connects TRBV4-3 to TRBJ2-7; TRBD2 matches 7 bases. The CDR3 has 15 amino acids. The V gene end was trimmed by 0 bases and the J gene end by 6 bases; junction bases not matched to a gene: 8. From germline, CDR1 is LGHNA and CDR2 YSLEER. CDR3: CASSQDTSGISEQYF. CDR3 coding DNA: TGCGCCAGCAGCCAAGATACCAGCGGGATAAGCGAGCAGTACTTC.

This rearrangement joins TRBV27 to TRBJ2-5; D ambiguous. CDR3 length: 12 amino acids. From germline, CDR1 is MNHEY and CDR2 SMNVEV (reference sequence). Trimming removed 0 bases at V and 11 bases at J, with 10 bases between. CDR3 residues: CASSLSGMSQYF. In DNA form, the CDR3 reads TGTGCCAGCAGTTTATCGGGTATGTCTCAGTACTTC.

The CDR3 sequence: CASSYGQAGEQYF. The DNA for the CDR3 is TGTGCCAGCAGTTACGGACAGGCGGGCGAGCAGTACTTC. The chain is built from TRBV6-5 and TRBJ2-7; 7 bases map to TRBD1. The CDR3 sequence is 13 residues long. Germline CDR1 MNHEY, CDR2 SVGAGI. The ends lost 2 bases at V and 6 bases at J; junction bases unmatched: 4.

The gene calls are TRBV2 and TRBJ1-4; TRBD1 agrees at 10 bases. This CDR3 is built from 16 residues. V was pared by 1 base and J by 2 bases, with 1 base of the junction left unmatched. The germline gives CDR1 SNHLY, CDR2 FYNNEI. The CDR3 region has the DNA TGTGCCAGCAGTGAAGGGGACAGGGGTACTAATGAAAAACTGTTTTTT. Protein product: CASSEGDRGTNEKLFF.

V is TRBV2 and J is TRBJ2-7; D unclear. Germline values: CDR1 SNHLY, CDR2 FYNNEI. There are 13 residues in the CDR3. The V and J ends lost 2 bases and 3 bases respectively, with 8 bases between them. CDR3 residues: CASSEHVDYEQYF. The CDR3 DNA reads TGTGCCAGCAGTGAACATGTGGACTACGAGCAGTACTTC.